These 7 T cell receptor beta chains originate from one sample sequenced in a study of T cell responses to AZD1222 COVID-19 vaccine. TCRdb keeps only in-frame clones here, not all; method: immunoSEQ multiplex PCR. The data hold 160,000 or so clones, with around 90% observed a single time. The material sequenced was peripheral blood, taken on day 0 of MenACWY control vaccination. The receptors here all came from an adult in good health.

The V call is TRBV9, the J call TRBJ1-1; 8 bases line up with TRBD1. The length of the CDR3 is 15 residues. V shed 1 base and J 6 bases; nucleotides not matched to a gene: 8. Germline V lookup: CDR1 SGDLS, CDR2 YYNGEE. CDR3 region: CASSVYQGAGAEAFF. The DNA for the CDR3 is TGTGCCAGCAGCGTATATCAGGGGGCGGGAGCTGAAGCTTTCTTT.

V is TRBV27 and J is TRBJ1-3; 8 bases are a match to TRBD1. Germline values: CDR1 MNHEY, CDR2 SMNVEV (reference sequence). The CDR3 runs to 19 residues. Trimming at V came to 4 bases and at J to 1 base, leaving 15 bases not matched to a gene. The CDR3 DNA follows: TGTGCCAGCAGTTCCACCCCCGGACAGGGTTCAGGATCTGGAAACACCATATATTTT. It codes for CASSSTPGQGSGSGNTIYF.

This clone was counted a few times. The V gene is TRBV7-2, the J gene TRBJ1-3; 7 bases match TRBD1. Germline CDR1 is SGHTA and CDR2 is FQGNSA. The CDR3 has 18 amino acids. The V and J ends lost 4 bases and 0 bases, in that order; junction bases with no gene match: 12. The CDR3 DNA is TGTGCCAGCAGCTCATCATCGACAGGGAAACACTCTGGAAACACCATATATTTT. This encodes CASSSSSTGKHSGNTIYF.

V is TRBV28 and J is TRBJ1-3; possible D gene TRBD1, 6 bases. V was pared by 6 bases and J by 4 bases, with 13 bases between. The CDR3 has 14 amino acids. CDR1 is MDHEN, CDR2 SYDVKM, per germline. Here the CDR3 reads CASSYGTTGNTIYF. The CDR3 coding sequence is TGTGCCAGCAGCTACGGGACAACCGGAAACACCATATATTTT. The full variable domain, rest sourced from reference TRBV28 and TRBJ1-3, is DVKVTQSSRYLVKRTGEKVFLECVQDMDHENMFWYRQDPGLGLRLIYFSYDVKMKEKGDIPEGYSVSREKKERFSLILESASTNQTSMYLCASSYGTTGNTIYFGEGSWLTVV.

V and J are TRBV24-1 and TRBJ2-3, with D maybe TRBD1 (5 bases). Trimming removed 0 bases at V and 5 bases at J, with 11 bases between. Germline V gene sequence: CDR1 KGHDR, CDR2 SFDVKD. This CDR3 is 15 amino acids long. DNA of the CDR3: TGTGCCACCAGTGATTTGGTGGGGCCAGGAGATACGCAGTATTTT. It translates to CATSDLVGPGDTQYF.

The genes are TRBV13 and TRBJ2-7; 7 nucleotides line up with TRBD1. This CDR3 has 15 residues. CDR1 and CDR2 (germline): PRHDT, FYEKMQ (reference sequence). After removal of 5 bases from V and 0 bases from J, the junction contained 7 bases not matched to a gene. The CDR3 nucleotides read TGTGCCAGCAGCCCCCCGGGACAGCTCTCCTACGAGCAGTACTTC. Residues: CASSPPGQLSYEQYF.

The chain couples TRBV5-1 to TRBJ1-1; possibly TRBD1 for D (6 bases). Trimming removed 3 bases from V and 2 bases from J, with 11 bases in between. Looked up from germline, CDR1 is SGHRS and CDR2 is YFSETQ. The CDR3 extends over 14 amino acids. This CDR3 reads CASSWQGLNTEAFF. The CDR3 nucleotides read TGCGCCAGCAGCTGGCAGGGGTTAAACACTGAAGCTTTCTTT.